Shown below are 14 T cell receptor beta chains from a single sample sequenced in a study of T cells in Graves' hyperthyroidism and ophthalmopathy. The investigators amplified TCR beta CDR3 regions from RNA transcripts. The HTBI set primed first-round TCR CDR3 RT-PCR. TCRdb recomputed calls from the multiplex PCR reads with MiXCR, one row per CDR3 protein. The sample lists about 480,000 distinct CDR3 sequences; approximately 24% were seen once. The sequenced sample was blood. These receptors were obtained from a woman aged 25 to 39 with Graves' ophthalmopathy.

This clonotype was counted at least ten times. The chain links TRBV27 to TRBJ1-1; 9 nucleotides agree with TRBD1. The CDR3 has 12 amino acids. CDR1 is MNHEY and CDR2 is SMNVEV in the germline V gene (reference sequence). The J segment lost 7 bases and the V segment lost 6 bases, leaving 3 bases of the junction unmatched. DNA of the CDR3: TGTGCCAGCAGGGGACAGGGAAGTGAAGCTTTCTTT. This translates into CASRGQGSEAFF.

The table lists this clonotype with a few counts. The V and J genes are TRBV28 and TRBJ2-5; 8 bases are shared with TRBD1. The CDR3 covers 18 residues. The J segment lost 7 bases and the V segment lost 4 bases, leaving 20 bases of the junction unmatched. The V gene's germline CDR1 is MDHEN and CDR2 SYDVKM. CDR3 loop: CASSSRRQGATKIRTQYF. As DNA, the CDR3 is TGTGCCAGCAGTTCAAGGCGTCAGGGGGCCACGAAGATCAGGACCCAGTACTTC.

The V and J genes are TRBV28 and TRBJ1-1; 7 bases align to TRBD1. Germline V gives CDR1 MDHEN, CDR2 SYDVKM. The CDR3 is made up of 13 amino acids. The V gene end was trimmed by 8 bases and the J gene end by 6 bases; junction bases not matched to a gene: 9. The CDR3 coding sequence is TGTGCCAGCCCCGCCCAGGGGGATCCTGAAGCTTTCTTT. Translation gives CASPAQGDPEAFF. Drawing the rest from reference TRBV28 and TRBJ1-1, the complete variable domain is DVKVTQSSRYLVKRTGEKVFLECVQDMDHENMFWYRQDPGLGLRLIYFSYDVKMKEKGDIPEGYSVSREKKERFSLILESASTNQTSMYLCASPAQGDPEAFFGQGTRLTVV.

The chain employs TRBV5-1 and TRBJ1-1, with a weak D call TRBD1 (6 bases). This CDR3 is 15 amino acids long. The germline gives CDR1 SGHRS, CDR2 YFSETQ. Trimming stripped 0 bases from V and 4 bases from J, with 13 bases between. The CDR3 nucleotides are TGCGCCAGCAGCTTGGTGGCAGGCAGGGGCACTGAAGCTTTCTTT. This sequence encodes CASSLVAGRGTEAFF.

Comment on this clonotype: This may arise from a read error, as a much more abundant clone is one base away. This chain links TRBV3-1 with TRBJ1-1; unclear D gene. The CDR3 contains 14 residues. Germline V CDR1 and CDR2: LGHDT, YNNKEL (reference sequence). The ends were cut back, 1 base at V and 7 bases at J, with 13 bases in the middle. The CDR3 coding sequence is TGTGCCAGCAGCCAAGTCTACAGAACCCTTGAAGCTTTCTTT. This encodes CASSQVYRTLEAFF.

The sample holds many counts of this clonotype. CDR3 region: CASSPSWRTGVYTEAFF. CDR3 DNA sequence: TGTGCCAGTAGTCCTTCGTGGCGGACAGGGGTGTACACTGAAGCTTTCTTT. The chain combines TRBV19 with TRBJ1-1; 9 nucleotides match TRBD1. The CDR3 is 17 amino acids. With V trimmed by 5 bases and J by 3 bases, 13 bases remained unmatched. CDR1 and CDR2 from the germline V gene are LNHDA and SQIVND (reference sequence).

In its sample, this clonotype was seen a few times. The V call is TRBV9, the J call TRBJ1-2; D is undetermined. V lost 3 bases and J 4 bases, leaving 7 bases between the germline ends. The germline gives CDR1 SGDLS, CDR2 YYNGEE. This CDR3 has 12 residues. As DNA, the CDR3 is TGTGCCAGCAGCGGGGTCGCCTATGGCTACACCTTC. This sequence encodes CASSGVAYGYTF. The full variable domain, completed using reference TRBV9 and TRBJ1-2, is DSGVTQTPKHLITATGQRVTLRCSPRSGDLSVYWYQQSLDQGLQFLIQYYNGEERAKGNILERFSAQQFPDLHSELNLSSLELGDSALYFCASSGVAYGYTFGSGTRLTVV.

This clonotype was observed a few times. The rearrangement uses TRBV20-1 and TRBJ2-5, with 8 bases aligning to TRBD1. CDR1 DFQATT and CDR2 SNEGSKA come from the germline V gene (reference sequence). CDR3 length equals 15 residues. The V and J ends lost 6 bases and 5 bases, in that order; junction bases with no gene match: 14. The CDR3 nucleotides read TGCAGTGCCATTGATTTCAGGGGGCTTGGGGAGACCCAGTACTTC. This sequence encodes CSAIDFRGLGETQYF.

This clonotype appeared many times. This chain joins TRBV6-5 and TRBJ2-7; D ambiguous. CDR3 size: 14 residues. V lost 0 bases, J lost 3 bases, and 9 bases lay in between. The germline V gene encodes CDR1 MNHEY and CDR2 SVGAGI. This chain's CDR3 is CASSYSGEDYEQYF. CDR3 sequence (DNA): TGTGCCAGCAGTTACTCGGGCGAGGACTACGAGCAGTACTTC.

In this sample, this clonotype turned up once. The conserved final phenylalanine or tryptophan is absent from the CDR3, which likely points to a read error. The chain combines TRBV6-5 with TRBJ1-1; D is unresolved. The CDR3 is 14 residues long. Per the germline V gene, CDR1 is MNHEY and CDR2 is SVGAGI. V lost 7 bases and J lost 4, with 16 bases in between. The CDR3 DNA follows: TGTGCCAGCAATTCTCGGGCGGTGGTCACTGAAGCTTTCTAT. This gives the protein CASNSRAVVTEAFY.

This clonotype appeared many times. This sequence joins TRBV28 and TRBJ2-7, with D hard to call. CDR1 is MDHEN, CDR2 SYDVKM, per germline. Trimming left V 5 bases short and J 2 bases short, with 10 bases between. The CDR3 sequence is 13 residues long. This CDR3 reads CASSQTATYEQYF. CDR3 nucleotide sequence: TGTGCCAGCAGTCAAACAGCGACCTACGAGCAGTACTTC.

V gene TRBV20-1 combines with J gene TRBJ1-6, with a tentative D call TRBD1 (6 bases). The germline V and J ends were trimmed by 6 bases and 7 bases, with 22 bases remaining between them. CDR1 is DFQATT and CDR2 is SNEGSKA in the germline V gene (reference sequence). CDR3 length: 16 residues. DNA of the CDR3: TGCAGTGCCCCAAAAGAGGCGCACAGGGAAAATTCACCCCTCCACTTT. This sequence encodes CSAPKEAHRENSPLHF.

There are many counts of this clonotype. J is TRBJ1-1 and V is TRBV10-3, with 7 bases matching TRBD1. Germline-derived CDR1 and CDR2 are ENHRY and SYGVKD. V dropped 2 bases and J dropped 5; count of bases not matched to a gene: 11. CDR3 length: 16 residues. CDR3 region: CAISEREGGRGTEAFF. CDR3 bases: TGTGCCATCAGTGAGAGGGAAGGGGGCCGGGGGACTGAAGCTTTCTTT.

In this sample, this clonotype turned up many times. This chain connects TRBV7-8 to TRBJ2-7; D is possibly TRBD1 (5 bases). CDR1 is SGHVS, CDR2 FQNEAQ, per germline. V was pared by 4 bases and J by 0 bases, with 13 bases between. This CDR3 is built from 15 residues. CDR3 in amino acids: CASSSVQGVSYEQYF. Here the CDR3 DNA reads TGTGCCAGCAGCTCCGTCCAAGGGGTCTCCTACGAGCAGTACTTC.